This TCR beta chain was identified in a study of T-cell memory formation after mild COVID-19. TCRdb called the 5' RACE reads again in MiXCR, with one record for every CDR3 protein. The data contain 180,000 or so distinct CDR3 sequences, 11% of them singletons. The CDR3 covers 12 residues. Per germline, CDR1 MDHEN and CDR2 SYDVKM. The V gene lost 5 bases and the J gene lost 5 bases, with 9 bases spanning the gap. What was sequenced was PBMCs or a T cell subset sorted from them (not recorded which). J is TRBJ2-5 and V is TRBV28; D ambiguous. The receptor comes from a man younger than 35 who had mild COVID-19 (a few samples of this study predate the infection). Cell type and time point are not known. DNA for the CDR3: TGTGCCAGCAGTCCCCCTCGGGAGACCCAGTACTTC. This codes for CASSPPRETQYF.